This TCR beta chain was identified in a study of cytomegalovirus exposure and HLA in healthy donors (dated by TCRdb to the late 2010s). Some background on the complete study: The 666 repertoires of the first cohort and the 120 validation repertoires were produced on the same platform, according to a later analysis. The study was designed to test whether signatures of past pathogen exposure could be identified by cataloging public T cell receptors. Besides the first cohort of about 730 subjects, a separate validation cohort made up of over 100 different subjects was used. To predict cytomegalovirus infection status, the study brought together high-throughput TCR immunosequencing, statistical association of individual TCRs with disease status, and machine learning.

Separate from the approximately 700-subject first cohort, the validation cohort of roughly 130 subjects was the group to which the donors belonged. Here is what the overall study found, with its caveats: Most TCR sequences were seen in very few donors, while some public TCRs were found in many individuals. The authors suggested that the approach could potentially be extended to other disease states and immunological phenotypes. A few of the identified cytomegalovirus-associated TCR beta chains were confirmed in vitro to be specific for cytomegalovirus antigens. Of the cluster scores, approximately 94% were above 0 in a later analysis, which found that TCRs clustered in the first cohort also tended to co-occur in the 120 or so validation repertoires. The study gave a list of about 160 TCR beta chains associated with cytomegalovirus. Cytomegalovirus status was reported to be diagnosed by the classifier with high specificity and sensitivity in both the original and validation cohorts. A later analysis lacked HLA typing for the validation cohort, so it scored co-occurrence in that cohort across all 120 repertoires.

The library was obtained by the immunoSEQ multiplex PCR assay. Per the authors' processing: A statistical classification framework was built for diagnosing cytomegalovirus status from the catalog of TCR beta chain sequences. Entries here come from immuneACCESS through TCRdb and include only in-frame sequences with V and J called. Some clones fail to appear in such tables; in the studies checked, an unresolved V gene covers under half of the shortfall, and the cause of the remainder is unknown. The D gene and trimming were derived from the DNA, and the V and J assignments and clone size from that table. In all, the sample holds approximately 210,000 clones, and almost 90% of those were seen once. 2.9% of the sample is in the top ten clones. Points on this clone: What this receptor recognizes is not known. Base qualities are not at hand, and no much larger clone is one base apart.

Compared with germline, V lacks 7 bases and J lacks 1 base; bases without a gene match: 10. Measured from the cysteine to the phenylalanine, the CDR3 is 15 residues long. Here the CDR3 DNA is all that survives: 45 bases in frame from base 1. The origin of this receptor is a woman younger than 35 in good health and CMV-seronegative. Sequencing used PBMCs. Here the chain combines TRBV5-3 and TRBJ2-7, with 8 central nucleotides matching TRBD1. TRBV5-3 is an open reading frame, and its role is uncertain. DNA sequence: TGTGCCAGAGAGAATAAAGGACAGGGATCCTACGAGCAGTACTTC. Translated, this gives CARENKGQGSYEQYF.